This T cell receptor beta chain was sequenced for a study of identical twins. The CDR3 runs to 14 residues. Germline CDR1 LGHNA, CDR2 YNFKEQ. J gave up 4 bases and V 1 base, and 1 base lay outside the gene matches. The authors used template switching to add a universal primer site and gave cDNA unique molecular identifiers. TCRdb re-called the 5' RACE reads through MiXCR, storing one row per CDR3 protein. The table includes roughly 1,500,000 distinct CDR3 sequences, roughly a third detected once. Material: cord blood. This chain uses TRBV4-2 with TRBJ2-7, with 10 bases fitting TRBD2. This TCR came from a newborn girl in good health. Here the CDR3 DNA reads TGTGCCAGCAGCCAAGGTAGCGGGGGGTACGAGCAGTACTTC. As protein: CASSQGSGGYEQYF.